The 16 T cell receptor beta chains below come from one sample, sequenced in a study of blood T cells in healthy people across ages. Using a J-beta primer mix together with a sample-barcoded 5' primer, a second PCR was run for about 6 to 11 cycles. In TCRdb, the 5' RACE reads were re-called with MiXCR into one record per CDR3 protein. The table records 1.5 million to 2 million distinct CDR3 sequences, roughly 32% of them present only once. The source material was blood. The source is a woman aged 25 to 45 in good health.

CDR3 amino acids: CASSFWTEGTEAFF. Here the CDR3 DNA reads TGTGCCAGCAGTTTTTGGACAGAAGGAACTGAAGCTTTCTTT. The chain employs TRBV12-3 or TRBV12-4 and TRBJ1-1, with TRBD1 as a possible D gene (6 bases). The CDR3 contains 14 residues. Trimming cost V 3 bases and J 5 bases, with 13 bases left between them.

This clonotype has just a few counts. This sequence joins TRBV7-7 and TRBJ1-2; perhaps TRBD1 as D (6 bases). V was pared by 4 bases and J by 5 bases, with 20 bases between. This CDR3 region has 16 residues. CDR1 is SSHAT and CDR2 is FNYEAQ in the germline V gene (reference sequence). The CDR3 DNA reads as TGTGCCAGCAGCTCATTTTACAGGGATCGGTGTTATGGCTACACCTTC. It specifies CASSSFYRDRCYGYTF. Supplemented by reference TRBV7-7 and TRBJ1-2, the full variable domain reads GAGVSQSPRYKVTKRGQDVTLRCDPISSHATLYWYQQALGQGPEFLTYFNYEAQPDKSGLPSDRFSAERPEGSISTLTIQRTEQRDSAMYRCASSSFYRDRCYGYTFGSGTRLTVV.

Details on this clonotype: This may be a read error: a much more frequent sequence differs by one nucleotide. V usage is TRBV12-3 or TRBV12-4 and J usage is TRBJ2-5; D is tentatively TRBD1 or TRBD2 (5 bases each). Trimming shortened V by 7 bases and J by 3 bases, and 15 bases separated the two germline ends. The CDR3 covers 14 residues. DNA of the CDR3: TGTGCCAGCAACATGAGGGGCTCTGAAGAGACCCAGTACTTC. Amino acid sequence: CASNMRGSEETQYF.

This clonotype occurred a few times. The rearrangement links TRBV6-6 to TRBJ2-7; 7 nucleotides agree with TRBD1. CDR3 length: 14 residues. Germline V gene lookup returns CDR1 MNHNY and CDR2 SVGAGI (reference sequence). J was trimmed by 3 bases and V by 4 bases; bases with no gene match: 6. The CDR3 sequence: CASSSRTGNYEQYF. The CDR3 nucleotides are TGTGCCAGCAGTTCTAGGACAGGTAACTACGAGCAGTACTTC.

This clonotype has more than one count but fewer than ten. This chain joins TRBV18 and TRBJ2-7, with TRBD1 matching 10 bases. V lost 3 bases, J lost 3 bases, and 5 bases stayed unmatched. The CDR3 loop spans 15 amino acids. Germline CDR1 is KGHSH and CDR2 is LQKENI. The CDR3: CASSPRTGGFYEQYF. CDR3 bases: TGTGCCAGCTCACCTAGGACAGGGGGGTTCTACGAGCAGTACTTC.

This chain links TRBV28 with TRBJ2-5; maybe TRBD1 (6 bases). With 5 bases removed from V and 2 bases from J, the gap between germline ends came to 21 bases. The CDR3 runs to 17 residues. Germline V gene data show CDR1 as MDHEN and CDR2 as SYDVKM. The CDR3 nucleotides are TGTGCCAGCAGTCCCGGACTGGACAGAGGAGAACAAGAGACCCAGTACTTC. This codes for CASSPGLDRGEQETQYF.

The chain uses TRBV27 and TRBJ2-1; 9 positions match TRBD2. The germline gives CDR1 MNHEY, CDR2 SMNVEV (reference sequence). The ends lost 8 bases at V and 6 bases at J; junction bases unmatched: 8. The CDR3 runs 14 residues. Written as DNA, the CDR3 is TGTGCCAGCGGCCACGGGACTAGCTTCAATGAGCAGTTCTTC. This gives the protein CASGHGTSFNEQFF.

This clonotype was detected a few times. The chain employs TRBV2 and TRBJ2-3, with 7 bases aligning to TRBD2. V dropped 7 bases and J dropped 4; count of bases not matched to a gene: 8. There are 14 residues in the CDR3. In germline, CDR1 is SNHLY, CDR2 FYNNEI. The CDR3 nucleotides read TGTGCCAGCACCGGGGGAGGGCCCCCAGATACGCAGTATTTT. It yields the protein CASTGGGPPDTQYF.

This clonotype was picked up a small number of times. This rearrangement joins TRBV28 to TRBJ2-7; 8 nucleotides line up with TRBD1. Germline V CDR1 and CDR2: MDHEN, SYDVKM. CDR3 size: 16 residues. The V segment lost 6 bases and the J segment 3 bases; nucleotides outside the gene matches: 13. The CDR3 nucleotides read TGTGCCAGCAGACGCCCCGACAGGGGTATACTCTACGAGCAGTACTTC. This sequence encodes CASRRPDRGILYEQYF.

Regarding this clonotype: A junction end diverges from the germline sequence, so it may reflect a read error. The J gene is TRBJ2-2, the V gene TRBV27, with no clear D. CDR3 length: 14 residues. Germline V CDR1 and CDR2: MNHEY, SMNVEV (reference sequence). DNA for the CDR3: TGTGCCAGCAGTTGGTCCTACGACACCCGGGAGCTGTTTTTT. Its protein product is CASSWSYDTRELFF.

Notes on this clonotype: Sequence at one end of the junction differs from germline and may be a read error. The chain carries TRBV28 and TRBJ1-4; D call uncertain. The CDR3 has 14 residues. CDR1 MDHEN and CDR2 SYDVKM come from the germline V gene. In DNA form, the CDR3 reads TGTGCCAGCAGTTTAGCCCTATATCTGGAAAAACCGTTTTTT. The encoded protein is CASSLALYLEKPFF. Full variable domain (rest looked up from reference TRBV28 and TRBJ1-4): DVKVTQSSRYLVKRTGEKVFLECVQDMDHENMFWYRQDPGLGLRLIYFSYDVKMKEKGDIPEGYSVSREKKERFSLILESASTNQTSMYLCASSLALYLEKPFFGSGTQLSVL.

This clonotype was counted only a few times. The rearrangement uses TRBV12-3 or TRBV12-4 and TRBJ1-1, with TRBD1 as a possible D gene (6 bases). This CDR3 is built from 14 residues. V lost 5 bases, J lost 1 base, and 11 bases lay in between. The CDR3 sequence is CASSDRTANTEAFF. The CDR3 DNA follows: TGTGCCAGCAGTGATAGGACAGCGAACACTGAAGCTTTCTTT.

This clonotype was detected only a few times. The chain joins TRBV24-1 to TRBJ2-7; D is undetermined. CDR3 length equals 10 residues. The V end lost 7 bases, the J end lost 4 bases, and 4 bases lay between the germline ends. CDR1 and CDR2 from the germline V gene are KGHDR and SFDVKD. The DNA for the CDR3 is TGTGCCACCAGCAGGTACGAGCAGTACTTC. Its protein product is CATSRYEQYF.

On this clonotype: Germline is not matched at one junction end, which may reflect a read error. The chain couples TRBV12-3 or TRBV12-4 to TRBJ2-1; D is unresolved. The CDR3 extends over 13 amino acids. DNA of the CDR3: TGTGCCAGCAGTTTGGACGGATACAATGGGCAGTTCTTC. Protein sequence: CASSLDGYNGQFF.

In its sample, this clonotype was seen many times. V is TRBV4-1 and J is TRBJ2-1, with TRBD2 identical over 9 bases. The CDR3 has 15 amino acids. Germline V gene lookup returns CDR1 MGHRA and CDR2 YSYEKL. Trimming cost V 2 bases and J 5 bases; bases outside gene matches: 4. The DNA for the CDR3 is TGCGCCAGCAGCCAACCCCCTAGCGGGAACAATGAGCAGTTCTTC. Its protein product is CASSQPPSGNNEQFF.

The gene calls are TRBV12-3 or TRBV12-4 and TRBJ2-5; possible D gene TRBD1, 5 bases. There are 14 residues in the CDR3. V was pared by 3 bases and J by 2 bases, with 10 bases between. The DNA of the CDR3 is TGTGCCAGCAGTTTCGAGACAGTACAAGAGACCCAGTACTTC. Amino acids: CASSFETVQETQYF.